This paragraph covers one TCR beta chain sequence. Healthy Caucasian individuals from Russia aged 6 to 90 served as donors. Total RNA amounts of at least 5 micrograms were extracted per sample. V lost 6 bases to trimming and J lost 8 bases, with 17 bases between them. Germline assignment: CDR1 SGHTA and CDR2 FQGNSA. CDR3 length: 14 residues. A sample-barcoded 5' primer and a J-beta primer mix were used in a second PCR of roughly 6 to 11 cycles. TCRdb re-called the 5' RACE reads through MiXCR, storing one row per CDR3 protein. The sample lists around 1,700,000 distinct CDR3 sequences; about 28% were seen once. This sample stems from a study of blood T cells in healthy people across ages.

This sequence joins TRBV7-2 and TRBJ2-1; D is possibly TRBD2 (6 bases). Sample: blood. The sequence derives from a woman aged 25 to 45 in good health. For the CDR3, the DNA is TGTGCCAGCAGTCTAGCGCGAGCAGGCGATGAGCAGTTCTTC. This sequence encodes CASSLARAGDEQFF.